The 19 T cell receptor beta chains reported below all come from one sample, sequenced in a study of CD8 T cells in Susac syndrome. Reverse transcription of 0.5 to 1 ug RNA was performed with random hexamers. MiXCR, run by TCRdb on the immunoSEQ multiplex PCR reads, gives a single entry per CDR3 protein. The table includes 150,000 to 200,000 distinct CDR3 sequences, around 95% detected once. Input material: CD4+ T cells from PBMCs. Every receptor here comes from a human donor in good health.

V gene TRBV25-1 combines with J gene TRBJ1-4; D might be TRBD1 (6 bases). The CDR3 length is 13 residues. The ends were cut back, 5 bases at V and 7 bases at J, with 11 bases in the middle. CDR1 and CDR2 (germline): MGHDK, SYGVNS. The CDR3 coding sequence is TGTGCCAGCAGTCACAGGGTGGGTGAAAAACTGTTTTTT. Translating gives CASSHRVGEKLFF.

This sequence joins TRBV29-1 and TRBJ2-2; unclear D gene. With 5 bases removed from V and 0 bases from J, the gap between germline ends came to 10 bases. Germline V CDR1 and CDR2: SQVTM, ANQGSEA. The CDR3 is 14 amino acids. The CDR3 bases are TGCAGCGTTAGAGGTTTGACGAACACCGGGGAGCTGTTTTTT. Its translation: CSVRGLTNTGELFF.

This chain links TRBV27 with TRBJ1-5; D gene ambiguous. V lost 8 bases, J lost 4 bases, and 12 bases lay in between. The CDR3 length is 13 residues. Germline V gives CDR1 MNHEY, CDR2 SMNVEV (reference sequence). The CDR3 DNA reads as TGTGCCAGCGCAAATCGGGCTAATCAGCCCCAGCATTTT. Translating gives CASANRANQPQHF.

The V and J genes are TRBV6-1 and TRBJ2-2, with 11 bases aligning to TRBD2. Germline CDR1 and CDR2: MNHNS and SASEGT. The J segment lost 0 bases and the V segment lost 5 bases, leaving 2 bases of the junction unmatched. CDR3 length: 16 residues. For the CDR3, the DNA is TGTGCCAGCAGTCGTAGCGGGGGGGCGAACACCGGGGAGCTGTTTTTT. As protein: CASSRSGGANTGELFF.

This chain connects TRBV12-3 or TRBV12-4 to TRBJ1-5; D is uncertain. Trimming took off 6 bases at V and 0 bases at J, with 9 bases between the two ends. The CDR3 runs to 14 residues. Here the CDR3 reads CASSPANSNQPQHF. Here the CDR3 DNA reads TGTGCCAGCAGCCCAGCGAATAGCAATCAGCCCCAGCATTTT.

The J gene is TRBJ2-5, the V gene TRBV6-5; no clear D. V lost 2 bases and J 5 bases, leaving 9 bases between the germline ends. The CDR3 sequence is 13 residues long. Germline lookup yields CDR1 MNHEY and CDR2 SVGAGI. CDR3 in amino acids: CASSYGFRETQYF. CDR3 DNA: TGTGCCAGCAGTTACGGGTTCCGGGAGACCCAGTACTTC.

The chain employs TRBV5-1 and TRBJ2-3; no clear D gene. The CDR3 is 14 residues long. Trimming took off 4 bases at V and 3 bases at J, with 12 bases between the two ends. CDR1 is SGHRS, CDR2 YFSETQ, per germline. CDR3 amino acids: CASSPSPGTDTQYF. The CDR3 coding sequence is TGCGCCAGCAGCCCCTCCCCTGGGACAGATACGCAGTATTTT.

This chain joins TRBV3-1 and TRBJ2-5, with D perhaps matching TRBD2 (7 bases). Deletions cut 5 bases from V and 2 bases from J, with 24 bases between. CDR3 length equals 18 residues. Germline V lookup: CDR1 LGHDT, CDR2 YNNKEL (reference sequence). DNA of the CDR3: TGTGCCAGCAGCTCCTGGCGTGGGGGGGCCGGGACACAAGAGACCCAGTACTTC. It codes for CASSSWRGGAGTQETQYF.

The rearrangement links TRBV5-5 to TRBJ1-3; TRBD1 might be the D (6 bases). V dropped 4 bases and J dropped 0 bases, with 20 bases sitting between them. CDR1 and CDR2 (germline): SGHKS, YYEKEE (reference sequence). The CDR3 has 18 residues. The CDR3 DNA reads TGTGCCAGCAGCCCCCGTGGGACACGCTTGACCTCTGGAAACACCATATATTTT. Protein: CASSPRGTRLTSGNTIYF.

The genes are TRBV5-1 and TRBJ2-5; D may be TRBD1 or TRBD2 (5 bases each). Germline V CDR1 and CDR2: SGHRS, YFSETQ. This CDR3 spans 15 amino acids. The V gene lost 4 bases and the J gene lost 5 bases, with 18 bases spanning the gap. The CDR3 protein is CASSVLPGRLETQYF. The CDR3 DNA reads as TGCGCCAGCAGCGTACTGCCGGGACGTCTGGAGACCCAGTACTTC. The variable domain in full, completed from reference TRBV5-1 and TRBJ2-5, reads KAGVTQTPRYLIKTRGQQVTLSCSPISGHRSVSWYQQTPGQGLQFLFEYFSETQRNKGNFPGRFSGRQFSNSRSEMNVSTLELGDSALYLCASSVLPGRLETQYFGPGTRLLVL.

The V gene is TRBV7-3, the J gene TRBJ1-2, with 8 bases identical to TRBD1. The CDR3 covers 15 residues. CDR1 SGHTA and CDR2 FQGTGA come from the germline V gene. With V trimmed by 5 bases and J by 4 bases, 9 bases remained unmatched. The CDR3 region has the DNA TGTGCCAGCAGCCCCGGCCGACAGGGGATCTATGGCTACACCTTC. It specifies CASSPGRQGIYGYTF.

This rearrangement joins TRBV29-1 to TRBJ1-1, with 7 bases fitting TRBD1. This CDR3 has 13 amino acids. Germline lookup yields CDR1 SQVTM and CDR2 ANQGSEA. With 5 bases clipped from V and 2 bases from J, the junction kept 5 bases outside the gene matches. The CDR3 protein is CSVRTGTNTEAFF. The CDR3 nucleotides read TGCAGCGTTCGGACAGGAACTAACACTGAAGCTTTCTTT.

As regards this clonotype: Relative to the germline gene, one junction end is altered; a read error may explain this. The chain joins TRBV23-1 to TRBJ1-5; tentatively, D is TRBD1 (5 bases). TRBV23-1 is an open reading frame whose function is uncertain. The CDR3 contains 17 residues. The CDR3 reads CASSRTPSGHMESAPAF. CDR3 coding DNA: TGCGCCAGCAGTCGCACGCCGTCCGGACACATGGAGTCAGCCCCAGCATTT.

This clonotype was seen a single time. This chain connects TRBV6-6 to TRBJ2-2; 8 bases map to TRBD2. The CDR3 is 15 amino acids. Germline lookup yields CDR1 MNHNY and CDR2 SVGAGI (reference sequence). With V trimmed by 2 bases and J by 4 bases, 3 bases remained unmatched. The CDR3 sequence is CASSYPGGGTGELFF. The CDR3 region has the DNA TGTGCCAGCAGTTACCCGGGAGGGGGCACCGGGGAGCTGTTTTTT.

J is TRBJ1-5 and V is TRBV2, with TRBD1 identical over 7 bases. V lost 11 bases and J lost 8; bases outside the gene matches: 6. This CDR3 region has 11 residues. CDR1 SNHLY and CDR2 FYNNEI come from the germline V gene. The CDR3 nucleotides are TGTGCCTCACAGGGGACGGAGCCCCAGCATTTT. This translates into CASQGTEPQHF. Supplemented by reference TRBV2 and TRBJ1-5, the full variable domain reads EPEVTQTPSHQVTQMGQEVILRCVPISNHLYFYWYRQILGQKVEFLVSFYNNEISEKSEIFDDQFSVERPDGSNFTLKIRSTKLEDSAMYFCASQGTEPQHFGDGTRLSIL.

A single count supports this clonotype. The chain uses TRBV7-7 and TRBJ2-5, with D perhaps matching TRBD1 (5 bases). The CDR3 totals 13 residues. V lost 4 bases, J lost 1 base, and 7 bases lay in between. Germline-derived CDR1 and CDR2 are SSHAT and FNYEAQ (reference sequence). The CDR3 DNA reads as TGTGCCAGCAGCTCCGACAGCCAAGAGACCCAGTACTTC. This gives the protein CASSSDSQETQYF.

The V call is TRBV7-9, the J call TRBJ1-5, with a possible D match to TRBD1 (5 bases). The CDR3 sequence is 15 residues long. Germline V CDR1 and CDR2: SEHNR, FQNEAQ (reference sequence). Trimming cost V 4 bases and J 5 bases, with 15 bases left between them. In DNA form, the CDR3 reads TGTGCCAGCAGCTCCCTCGGGGGAACATATCAGCCCCAGCATTTT. It codes for CASSSLGGTYQPQHF.

The chain carries TRBV6-5 and TRBJ2-5; 14 nucleotides line up with TRBD2. The V gene end was trimmed by 4 bases and the J gene end by 5 bases; junction bases not matched to a gene: 12. Looked up from germline, CDR1 is MNHEY and CDR2 is SVGAGI. CDR3 length equals 18 residues. CDR3 sequence: CASSFPRTSGGPRETQYF. In nucleotides, the CDR3 is TGTGCCAGCAGTTTTCCCAGGACTAGCGGGGGGCCGAGGGAGACCCAGTACTTC.

V gene TRBV7-2 combines with J gene TRBJ2-5, with D perhaps TRBD1 or TRBD2 (5 bases each). Germline CDR1 SGHTA, CDR2 FQGNSA. Trimming shortened V by 3 bases and J by 2 bases, and 10 bases separated the two germline ends. The CDR3 consists of 14 residues. The CDR3 DNA reads as TGTGCCAGCAGCTTCTCAGGGACGCAAGAGACCCAGTACTTC. Translating gives CASSFSGTQETQYF.